This T cell receptor beta chain is drawn from a study of control samples from healthy donors and cancer patients. Germline V gene lookup returns CDR1 MNHEY and CDR2 SMNVEV (reference sequence). V lost 2 bases to trimming and J lost 3 bases, with 10 bases between them. There are 14 residues in the CDR3. Libraries were prepared by immunoSEQ multiplex PCR; TCRdb keeps only in-frame clonotypes and omits some of them. The sample consists of 150,000 to 200,000 clones, about 90% of them appearing once. V is TRBV27 and J is TRBJ1-2; D is uncertain. The sequencing input was blood. The clonotype originates from a woman in her 40s in good health. Here the CDR3 DNA reads TGTGCCAGCAGTTTAGATCCGCGGGACTATGGCTACACCTTC. It yields the protein CASSLDPRDYGYTF.